The T cell receptor beta chain under discussion was sequenced for a study of beta chain features in type 1 diabetes. Study-wide results and limits: For Type 1 diabetes patients, all four CD4+ subsets carried TCRB CDR3s that were moderately but significantly shorter. In comparison with healthy donors, patients had naive, central memory and Treg TCRB repertoires that appeared more similar. Patients and controls would share equally any PCR tilt toward shorter templates.

V was clipped by 5 bases and J by 1 base, with 20 bases between them. The CDR3 runs to 17 residues. From germline, CDR1 is MNHEY and CDR2 SMNVEV (reference sequence). Comments on this clone: Its target is unknown.

Central memory, naive, regulatory and stem cell-like memory CD4+ cells were sorted by CD45RO/CCR7/CD25/CD127/CD95/CD27. The authors reverse transcribed all of the isolated RNA, so sequencing captured expressed TCRB transcripts. Reads from naive, central memory and regulatory T cell samples averaged about 3.9 million. Using immunoSEQ multiplex PCR, the repertoire was profiled, and TCRdb retains in-frame clones only, with some absent. The sample includes roughly 140,000 clones, 9% to 12% of them seen just once. The sequencing sample was made of central memory CD4+ T cells from blood. The V gene is TRBV27, the J gene TRBJ1-1, with a tentative D call TRBD1 (5 bases). This clonotype originated in a man aged 25 to 40 with type 1 diabetes. Here the CDR3 DNA reads TGTGCCAGCAGTCCACTACCACCGGGGGGTAGGAACACTGAAGCTTTCTTT. Protein: CASSPLPPGGRNTEAFF.